These 7 T cell receptor beta chains originate from one sample sequenced in a study of blood T cell repertoires in COVID-19. Sequencing was performed with immunoSEQ multiplex PCR; in TCRdb, only in-frame clones are kept and a portion is missing. The data hold approximately 140,000 clones, with about 86% observed a single time. What was sequenced was peripheral blood. These TCRs come from a woman between 55 and 75 years old with acute or convalescent COVID-19.

This clone has a handful of counts. The rearrangement joins TRBV19 to TRBJ1-5, with 7 bases matching TRBD1. V dropped 7 bases and J dropped 0; count of bases not matched to a gene: 12. This CDR3 region has 17 residues. CDR1 is LNHDA and CDR2 is SQIVND in the germline V gene (reference sequence). The CDR3 DNA reads TGTGCCAGTATATCCAGGGACAGAGCAAATAGCAATCAGCCCCAGCATTTT. Translating gives CASISRDRANSNQPQHF.

The chain links TRBV28 to TRBJ1-6; 8 bases map to TRBD1. Germline-derived CDR1 and CDR2 are MDHEN and SYDVKM. This CDR3 spans 15 amino acids. The junction had 11 bases not matched to a gene; V was cut back by 6 bases and J by 10 bases. The DNA for the CDR3 is TGTGCCAGCAGCCCTGGACAGGGCCCAGGATCACCCCTCCACTTT. It yields the protein CASSPGQGPGSPLHF.

The chain recombines TRBV6-5 with TRBJ2-1, with D possibly being TRBD2 (7 bases). Per the germline V gene, CDR1 is MNHEY and CDR2 is SVGAGI. This CDR3 has 13 amino acids. V was pared by 7 bases and J by 11 bases, with 18 bases between. CDR3 nucleotide sequence: TGTGCCAGCACCCCGGGGGGCAGGTGGAAGCAGTTCTTC. It translates to CASTPGGRWKQFF.

The V and J genes are TRBV3-1 (or the pseudogene TRBV3-2) and TRBJ2-3; TRBD2 agrees at 11 bases. Trimming removed 0 bases from V and 3 bases from J; junction bases left unmatched: 14. Germline V CDR1 and CDR2: LGHDT, YNNKEL (reference sequence). The CDR3 extends over 20 amino acids. The CDR3 reads CASSQEALGGTSGLTDTQYF. The CDR3 DNA reads TGTGCCAGCAGCCAAGAAGCCCTCGGGGGGACTAGCGGACTTACAGATACGCAGTATTTT.

The gene calls are TRBV5-1 and TRBJ1-1, with 9 bases aligning to TRBD1. The CDR3 consists of 18 residues. The trim removed 4 bases at V and 2 bases at J, leaving 15 bases unmatched. Germline V gene lookup returns CDR1 SGHRS and CDR2 YFSETQ. The CDR3 DNA is TGCGCCAGCAGCCTGGAGGTAACAGGGGGCAACATCAACACTGAAGCTTTCTTT. This codes for CASSLEVTGGNINTEAFF. The full variable domain, its missing parts supplied by reference TRBV5-1 and TRBJ1-1, is KAGVTQTPRYLIKTRGQQVTLSCSPISGHRSVSWYQQTPGQGLQFLFEYFSETQRNKGNFPGRFSGRQFSNSRSEMNVSTLELGDSALYLCASSLEVTGGNINTEAFFGQGTRLTVV.

This chain uses TRBV30 with TRBJ1-4; D is unresolved. In germline, CDR1 is GTSNPN, CDR2 SVGIG (reference sequence). CDR3 size: 14 residues. V gave up 0 bases and J gave up 4 bases, with 9 bases separating them. The CDR3 DNA is TGTGCCTGGAGTGTAGGAGGTTTTAATGAAAAACTGTTTTTT. As protein: CAWSVGGFNEKLFF. Based on the CDR3 plus reference TRBV30 and TRBJ1-4, the full variable domain is SQTIHQWPATLVQPVGSPLSLECTVEGTSNPNLYWYRQAAGRGLQLLFYSVGIGQISSEVPQNLSASRPQDRQFILSSKKLLLSDSGFYLCAWSVGGFNEKLFFGSGTQLSVL.

The rearrangement joins TRBV5-1 to TRBJ2-3; D call uncertain. CDR3 size: 15 residues. Germline assignment: CDR1 SGHRS and CDR2 YFSETQ. The germline V and J ends were trimmed by 1 base and 0 bases, with 9 bases remaining between them. In nucleotides, the CDR3 is TGCGCCAGCAGCTTGCCAGGAACTAGCACAGATACGCAGTATTTT. Its protein product is CASSLPGTSTDTQYF.